The text below deals with one TCR beta chain. Its antigen is undetermined. Germline V gene lookup returns CDR1 LGHNA and CDR2 YSLEER. J lost 4 bases, V lost 1 base, and 5 bases had no gene match. CDR3 length equals 17 residues. This sample stems from a study of identifying expanded T cells in peripheral blood. The method was immunoSEQ multiplex PCR; TCRdb's version includes in-frame clones alone and lacks a portion of them. The sample has roughly 100,000 clones, 85% to 90% seen once. Study results and caveats: Variance in clone template counts between approximately two-week samples significantly increased with total template count across all healthy donors. Technical replicates showed about 1.2 changed clones; about two weeks approximately 16; four weeks 19.

The sequence derives from a person aged 18-70 years in good health. Sequencing was carried out using blood. The chain joins TRBV4-3 to TRBJ1-4; 11 bases match TRBD1. The CDR3 protein is CASSQGTGGEGNEKLFF. The CDR3 DNA reads as TGCGCCAGCAGCCAAGGGACAGGGGGCGAAGGTAATGAAAAACTGTTTTTT.